Below, 21 T cell receptor beta chains from the same sample are listed, as sequenced in a study of response to subunit inactivated influenza vaccine. TCRdb re-called the RT-PCR reads through MiXCR, storing one row per CDR3 protein. The profile shows 600,000 to 850,000 distinct CDR3 sequences, 12% to 15% of them singletons. The sequences come from PBMCs from blood, collected less than 15 days before vaccination. The origin of the receptors is a man aged 45-65 years who received an inactivated influenza vaccine.

As regards this clonotype: A read error may account for a junction end that differs from germline. The chain is built from TRBV6-6 and TRBJ2-5, with D possibly TRBD1 on 6 matching bases. CDR1 and CDR2 (germline): MNHNY, SVGAGI (reference sequence). The CDR3 consists of 13 residues. The CDR3 is CASSSVRTATRYF. DNA of the CDR3: TGTGCCAGCAGTTCCGTCCGGACAGCGACCCGGTACTTC.

V gene TRBV15 combines with J gene TRBJ1-4; D unresolved. V lost 1 base, J lost 5 bases, and 11 bases lay in between. The CDR3 runs to 15 residues. Per germline, CDR1 LNHNV and CDR2 YYDKDF (reference sequence). CDR3 protein: CATSRVVTRNEKLFF. In nucleotides, the CDR3 is TGTGCCACCAGCAGAGTGGTCACACGGAATGAAAAACTGTTTTTT.

The CDR3 sequence is CASQKETVGGQGYGYTF. The CDR3 nucleotides read TGTGCCAGCCAAAAGGAAACCGTCGGGGGACAGGGTTATGGCTACACCTTC. The chain employs TRBV11-1 and TRBJ1-2; 9 bases match TRBD1. This CDR3 is built from 17 residues. The germline V gene encodes CDR1 SGHAT and CDR2 FQDESV (reference sequence). V shed 8 bases, J shed 5 bases, and the junction held 18 bases outside the gene matches.

CDR3 nucleotides: TGTGCCACCAGCAGAGAGGGATTTCCCACAGATACGCAGTATTTT. This encodes CATSREGFPTDTQYF. The rearrangement joins TRBV15 to TRBJ2-3; D not resolved. CDR1 is LNHNV, CDR2 YYDKDF, per germline (reference sequence). CDR3 length: 15 residues. Trimming removed 0 bases from V and 2 bases from J, with 9 bases in between. Together with reference TRBV15 and TRBJ2-3, the CDR3 gives the full variable domain: DAMVIQNPRYQVTQFGKPVTLSCSQTLNHNVMYWYQQKSSQAPKLLFHYYDKDFNNEADTPDNFQSRRPNTSFCFLDIRSPGLGDTAMYLCATSREGFPTDTQYFGPGTRLTVL.

This rearrangement joins TRBV9 to TRBJ2-7; the D is unclear. CDR1 and CDR2 from the germline V gene are SGDLS and YYNGEE. V was trimmed by 0 bases and J by 2 bases, leaving 12 bases between them. This CDR3 has 15 amino acids. CDR3 amino acids: CASSVAPSVTYEQYF. For the CDR3, the DNA is TGTGCCAGCAGCGTAGCCCCCAGCGTAACCTACGAGCAGTACTTC.

This clonotype was counted between two and nine times. The CDR3 sequence is CASRTNQGRQFF. CDR3 in DNA: TGTGCCAGCAGAACAAATCAAGGCCGACAGTTCTTC. The chain employs TRBV5-6 and TRBJ2-1; D gene ambiguous. Trimming shortened V by 5 bases and J by 13 bases, and 16 bases separated the two germline ends. CDR1 and CDR2 (germline): SGHDT, YYEEEE. This CDR3 spans 12 amino acids.

CDR3 region: CASISGDSYEQYF. The CDR3 bases are TGTGCCAGCATTTCAGGAGACTCCTACGAGCAGTACTTC. The rearrangement joins TRBV7-9 to TRBJ2-7; D is uncertain. Trimming removed 7 bases from V and 0 bases from J, with 10 bases in between. This CDR3 comprises 13 residues. The germline gives CDR1 SEHNR, CDR2 FQNEAQ (reference sequence).

In its sample, this clonotype was seen a few times. The chain combines TRBV20-1 with TRBJ2-1; D is unclear. The CDR3 contains 14 residues. The V end lost 2 bases, the J end lost 0 bases, and 8 bases lay between the germline ends. The germline CDR1 and CDR2 sequences are DFQATT and SNEGSKA (reference sequence). The CDR3 nucleotides read TGCAGTGCTAGAAGCGAAAGCTCCTACAATGAGCAGTTCTTC. Protein sequence: CSARSESSYNEQFF.

This clonotype was seen only a few times. The V gene is TRBV11-2, the J gene TRBJ2-1; no definite D call. Germline loops: CDR1 SGHAT, CDR2 FQNNGV. This CDR3 contains 14 residues. Trimming removed 1 base from V and 4 bases from J, with 8 bases in between. CDR3 protein: CASSLVWLYNEQFF. In nucleotides, the CDR3 is TGTGCCAGCAGCTTAGTTTGGCTTTACAATGAGCAGTTCTTC.

This clonotype was recorded at least ten times. This chain joins TRBV12-3 or TRBV12-4 and TRBJ2-3, with D hard to call. Trimming cost V 6 bases and J 6 bases, with 10 bases left between them. The CDR3 runs 12 residues. The CDR3 coding sequence is TGTGCCAGCAGAGCTAGTACCGATACGCAGTATTTT. As protein: CASRASTDTQYF.

The V gene is TRBV6-2 or TRBV6-3, the J gene TRBJ2-1, with 9 bases matching TRBD2. Germline assignment: CDR1 MNHEY and CDR2 SVGEGT. Trimming cost V 0 bases and J 7 bases; bases outside gene matches: 7. There are 16 residues in the CDR3. CDR3 DNA sequence: TGTGCCAGCAGTTACTCTCGCGGGAGGGCCGGAAATGAGCAGTTCTTC. It is translated as CASSYSRGRAGNEQFF.

This clonotype was counted between two and nine times. J is TRBJ2-3 and V is TRBV5-1; 7 bases are shared with TRBD2. This CDR3 contains 16 residues. Germline V CDR1 and CDR2: SGHRS, YFSETQ. J was trimmed by 3 bases and V by 0 bases; bases with no gene match: 7. The CDR3 region has the DNA TGCGCCAGCAGCTTGGCGGTTCTAGCGGAGACAGATACGCAGTATTTT. The encoded protein is CASSLAVLAETDTQYF. Full variable domain (missing parts from reference TRBV5-1 and TRBJ2-3): KAGVTQTPRYLIKTRGQQVTLSCSPISGHRSVSWYQQTPGQGLQFLFEYFSETQRNKGNFPGRFSGRQFSNSRSEMNVSTLELGDSALYLCASSLAVLAETDTQYFGPGTRLTVL.

J is TRBJ2-1 and V is TRBV27; possibly TRBD1 for D (5 bases). Germline-derived CDR1 and CDR2 are MNHEY and SMNVEV (reference sequence). The CDR3 covers 13 residues. V was trimmed by 3 bases and J by 9 bases, leaving 12 bases between them. The CDR3 spells CASSLGPQGEQFF. CDR3 sequence (DNA): TGTGCCAGCAGTTTGGGGCCTCAGGGTGAGCAGTTCTTC.

The chain joins TRBV7-9 to TRBJ2-7; 7 nucleotides align to TRBD2. The V gene end was trimmed by 0 bases and the J gene end by 5 bases; junction bases not matched to a gene: 10. The CDR3 totals 16 residues. CDR1 is SEHNR and CDR2 is FQNEAQ in the germline V gene (reference sequence). The CDR3 loop is CASSLAGGRVYDEQYF. The DNA for the CDR3 is TGTGCCAGCAGCTTAGCTGGCGGGAGAGTATATGACGAGCAGTACTTC.

The chain is built from TRBV18 and TRBJ2-5; 13 nucleotides line up with TRBD2. CDR3 size: 18 residues. Germline V gene sequence: CDR1 KGHSH, CDR2 LQKENI. V lost 2 bases, J lost 0 bases, and 6 bases stayed unmatched. CDR3 in amino acids: CASSPGLAGVGNQETQYF. The CDR3 DNA is TGTGCCAGCTCACCAGGACTAGCGGGAGTAGGAAACCAAGAGACCCAGTACTTC.

The rearrangement joins TRBV11-2 to TRBJ2-5, with 7 bases aligning to TRBD2. Looked up from germline, CDR1 is SGHAT and CDR2 is FQNNGV. The CDR3 has 14 amino acids. After removal of 3 bases from V and 1 base from J, the junction contained 2 bases not matched to a gene. CDR3 protein: CASSFGLVQETQYF. Written as DNA, the CDR3 is TGTGCCAGCAGCTTCGGACTAGTCCAAGAGACCCAGTACTTC. Drawing the rest from reference TRBV11-2 and TRBJ2-5, the complete variable domain is EAGVAQSPRYKIIEKRQSVAFWCNPISGHATLYWYQQILGQGPKLLIQFQNNGVVDDSQLPKDRFSAERLKGVDSTLKIQPAKLEDSAVYLCASSFGLVQETQYFGPGTRLLVL.

This clonotype was recorded a few times. The rearrangement uses TRBV12-3 or TRBV12-4 and TRBJ2-2, with 10 bases that match TRBD2. The CDR3 spans 16 residues. J lost 8 bases, V lost 4 bases, and 10 bases had no gene match. The CDR3 sequence is CASSSLAGGLRGELFF. The CDR3 DNA sequence: TGTGCCAGCAGTTCCTTAGCGGGAGGCCTCAGGGGGGAGCTGTTTTTT.

There are many counts of this clonotype. This rearrangement joins TRBV7-8 to TRBJ2-1, with D hard to call. V gave up 5 bases and J gave up 4 bases, with 12 bases separating them. The CDR3 length is 14 residues. The germline gives CDR1 SGHVS, CDR2 FQNEAQ. The CDR3 spells CASSPGPPYNEQFF. The CDR3 DNA sequence: TGTGCCAGCAGCCCCGGACCGCCGTACAATGAGCAGTTCTTC.

The rearrangement joins TRBV12-5 to TRBJ2-3; the D gene could be TRBD1 or TRBD2 (5 bases each). Trimming removed 0 bases at V and 4 bases at J, with 17 bases between. CDR1 and CDR2 (germline): LGHNT, FRNRAP. The CDR3 spans 17 residues. The CDR3 nucleotides are TGTGCTAGTGGTTTGGTACTTAAAAGGGGAGCCCCAGATACGCAGTATTTT. Its translation: CASGLVLKRGAPDTQYF.

This clonotype has just a few counts. The chain joins TRBV29-1 to TRBJ2-1, with 11 nucleotides matching TRBD2. The CDR3 sequence is 14 residues long. J gave up 4 bases and V 7 bases, and 6 bases lay outside the gene matches. CDR1 and CDR2 (germline): SQVTM, ANQGSEA. CDR3 in DNA: TGCAGCGAAATAGCGGGAGGGAGTTACAATGAGCAGTTCTTC. Protein: CSEIAGGSYNEQFF.

The V and J genes are TRBV7-2 and TRBJ2-7, with D possibly being TRBD1 (6 bases). The CDR3 runs to 14 residues. In germline, CDR1 is SGHTA, CDR2 FQGNSA. Trimming removed 4 bases from V and 3 bases from J, with 13 bases in between. The DNA of the CDR3 is TGTGCCAGCAGCTCCGGGACACCGATCTACGAGCAGTACTTC. It yields the protein CASSSGTPIYEQYF.